This T cell receptor (beta chain) was recovered during a study of T-cell memory formation after mild COVID-19. One entry per CDR3 protein, called by TCRdb with MiXCR from the 5' RACE reads. The sample has about 400,000 distinct CDR3 sequences; 20% to 30% are singletons. Remarks on this clonotype: What it binds is not known.

Study-wide findings and caveats: Later expanders leaned CD4+, whereas day 15 to 85 contracting clones were balanced CD4/CD8.

CDR3 length: 15 amino acids. V was pared by 5 bases and J by 8 bases, with 19 bases between. CDR1 and CDR2 (germline): MNHEY, SMNVEV (reference sequence). The sequencing sample was made of PBMCs or a T cell subset sorted from them (not recorded which). The chain is built from TRBV27 and TRBJ2-1, with D possibly matching TRBD2 (6 bases). The receptor was derived from an adult woman who had mild COVID-19 (a few samples of this study predate the infection). Cell type and time point are not known. The CDR3, as DNA: TGTGCCAGCAGTCCCCGACTAGGTGAATTGGATGAGCAGTTCTTC. Encoded protein: CASSPRLGELDEQFF.